Presented here are 29 T cell receptor beta chains from one specimen sequenced in a study of blood T cell repertoires in COVID-19. The repertoire was sequenced with immunoSEQ multiplex PCR; TCRdb's copy has only in-frame clones and lacks some. The sample has 40,000 or so clones, around 85% seen once. Sample: peripheral blood. The receptors stem from a man aged 35 to 55 with active COVID-19.

The CDR3 protein is CASSLTGIQSYTF. The CDR3 nucleotides are TGTGCCAGCAGCTTGACCGGGATACAATCCTACACCTTC. This chain links TRBV5-4 with TRBJ1-2; the D is unclear. This CDR3 contains 13 residues. Trimming pared 1 base from V and 10 bases from J, leaving 14 bases between. Germline lookup yields CDR1 SGHNT and CDR2 YYREEE (reference sequence).

The chain's CDR3 is CASSYSTRGDSPLHF. The CDR3 DNA reads as TGTGCCAGCAGTTACTCAACCCGGGGTGATTCACCCCTCCACTTT. The V call is TRBV6-5, the J call TRBJ1-6; D gene ambiguous. This CDR3 is built from 15 residues. Trimming cost V 0 bases and J 8 bases, with 11 bases left between them. Germline V gene sequence: CDR1 MNHEY, CDR2 SVGAGI.

This rearrangement joins TRBV6-1 to TRBJ2-1, with TRBD1 matching over 7 bases. Losses at the gene ends were 4 bases for V and 4 bases for J; bases not matched to a gene: 10. This CDR3 spans 16 amino acids. In germline, CDR1 is MNHNS, CDR2 SASEGT. CDR3 residues: CASSVRGTSPYNEQFF. CDR3 coding DNA: TGTGCCAGCAGTGTCAGGGGGACGTCTCCTTACAATGAGCAGTTCTTC.

CDR3 in DNA: TGTGCCAGCAGCTTTCAGGGTCAGGATTCACCCCTCCACTTT. It is translated as CASSFQGQDSPLHF. This chain links TRBV7-8 with TRBJ1-6; the D gene is possibly TRBD1 (5 bases). This CDR3 comprises 14 residues. V was clipped by 3 bases and J by 8 bases, with 11 bases between them. Germline V gives CDR1 SGHVS, CDR2 FQNEAQ.

The genes are TRBV30 and TRBJ1-2; weak D call: TRBD1 (5 bases). This CDR3 has 15 residues. Germline loops: CDR1 GTSNPN, CDR2 SVGIG (reference sequence). The V and J ends lost 4 bases and 7 bases respectively, with 22 bases between them. The CDR3 here is CAWIAKKTAYFGYTF. The CDR3 DNA is TGTGCCTGGATCGCAAAAAAGACAGCTTACTTTGGCTACACCTTC.

V gene TRBV5-1 combines with J gene TRBJ1-2; D ambiguous. This CDR3 has 13 amino acids. Germline CDR1 reads SGHRS; CDR2 reads YFSETQ. Trimming took 0 bases from V and 7 from J, leaving 10 bases between them. The CDR3 here is CASSLEGGFGYTF. The CDR3 DNA reads as TGCGCCAGCAGCTTGGAAGGAGGGTTTGGCTACACCTTC.

V and J are TRBV6-6 and TRBJ2-1, with D possibly being TRBD1 (6 bases). The length of the CDR3 is 15 residues. Germline loops: CDR1 MNHNY, CDR2 SVGAGI (reference sequence). Trimming cost V 5 bases and J 0 bases, with 11 bases left between them. DNA for the CDR3: TGTGCCAGCAGTATGAGGGGGAGCTCCTACAATGAGCAGTTCTTC. It encodes CASSMRGSSYNEQFF.

The sample holds a few counts of this clone. The chain combines TRBV5-4 with TRBJ2-1; possible D gene TRBD1, 5 bases. Germline CDR1 is SGHNT and CDR2 is YYREEE (reference sequence). The CDR3 length is 15 residues. Trimming removed 0 bases at V and 2 bases at J, with 9 bases between. CDR3 protein: CASSLGAGPYNEQFF. The CDR3 nucleotides are TGTGCCAGCAGCTTGGGGGCAGGGCCCTACAATGAGCAGTTCTTC. Together with reference TRBV5-4 and TRBJ2-1, the CDR3 gives the full variable domain: ETGVTQSPTHLIKTRGQQVTLRCSSQSGHNTVSWYQQALGQGPQFIFQYYREEENGRGNFPPRFSGLQFPNYSSELNVNALELDDSALYLCASSLGAGPYNEQFFGPGTRLTVL.

The chain links TRBV12-3 or TRBV12-4 to TRBJ2-2; D is possibly TRBD1 (6 bases). Trimming shortened V by 5 bases and J by 7 bases, and 8 bases separated the two germline ends. The length of the CDR3 is 12 residues. CDR3: CASSAGVGELFF. CDR3 in DNA: TGTGCCAGCAGTGCAGGGGTCGGGGAGCTGTTTTTT.

CDR3 sequence reads: CAISAGGRSAGELFF. DNA for the CDR3: TGTGCCATCAGTGCGGGGGGGAGGTCGGCCGGGGAGCTGTTTTTT. The V gene is TRBV10-3, the J gene TRBJ2-2; 8 bases fit TRBD2. The CDR3 totals 15 residues. Germline V lookup: CDR1 ENHRY, CDR2 SYGVKD. V lost 4 bases to trimming and J lost 6 bases; unmatched junction nucleotides: 7.

The genes are TRBV30 and TRBJ2-1; 14 positions agree with TRBD2. J was trimmed by 7 bases and V by 3 bases; bases with no gene match: 17. This CDR3 has 19 amino acids. From germline, CDR1 is GTSNPN and CDR2 SVGIG (reference sequence). For the CDR3, the DNA is TGTGCCTGGAGCGGCGGACTAGCGGGAGGTAGTAAGTCTGTGAATGAGCAGTTCTTC. Translating it yields CAWSGGLAGGSKSVNEQFF.

This sequence joins TRBV6-4 and TRBJ2-7, with D hard to call. There are 12 residues in the CDR3. Germline CDR1 reads MRHNA; CDR2 reads SNTAGT. Trimming removed 7 bases from V and 5 bases from J, with 12 bases in between. The CDR3 here is CASKWSPHEQYF. The CDR3 DNA reads TGTGCCAGCAAATGGAGCCCCCACGAGCAGTACTTC.

This chain connects TRBV27 to TRBJ2-1; 8 bases agree with TRBD2. The CDR3 runs 13 residues. Germline lookup yields CDR1 MNHEY and CDR2 SMNVEV (reference sequence). V lost 3 bases to trimming and J lost 12 bases; unmatched junction nucleotides: 7. The CDR3 coding sequence is TGTGCCAGCAGTTTGATGAGGGCGGGAGGGCAGTTCTTC. Translation gives CASSLMRAGGQFF.

This clone was found a few times. This chain connects TRBV24-1 to TRBJ2-1; a weak D match, TRBD2 (5 bases). The CDR3 sequence is 14 residues long. The V gene's germline CDR1 is KGHDR and CDR2 SFDVKD. V lost 4 bases and J lost 0, with 6 bases in between. The CDR3 protein is CATSEGSSYNEQFF. The CDR3 DNA sequence: TGTGCCACCAGTGAAGGGAGCTCCTACAATGAGCAGTTCTTC.

This clone was counted a single time. The V gene is TRBV6-5, the J gene TRBJ2-1; D perhaps matches TRBD1 (5 bases). V gave up 2 bases and J gave up 8 bases, with 10 bases separating them. Germline values: CDR1 MNHEY, CDR2 SVGAGI. The CDR3 totals 13 residues. The chain's CDR3 is CASSYEDSDEQFF. The DNA of the CDR3 is TGTGCCAGCAGTTACGAAGACAGCGATGAGCAGTTCTTC.

The V call is TRBV5-4, the J call TRBJ2-5; 8 bases are a match to TRBD1. Trimming took 2 bases from V and 0 from J; bases not matched to a gene: 3. The CDR3 loop spans 15 amino acids. Germline V gives CDR1 SGHNT, CDR2 YYREEE (reference sequence). The CDR3: CASSFDRGYQETQYF. CDR3 nucleotide sequence: TGTGCCAGCAGCTTTGACAGGGGATACCAAGAGACCCAGTACTTC.

The V and J genes are TRBV19 and TRBJ1-2, with D perhaps TRBD1 (6 bases). CDR1 LNHDA and CDR2 SQIVND come from the germline V gene (reference sequence). The CDR3 extends over 15 amino acids. V was cut by 6 bases and J by 7 bases, with 21 bases left in between. CDR3 region: CASSRQERGPAGYTF. CDR3 DNA: TGTGCCAGTAGCAGGCAGGAGCGGGGGCCTGCTGGCTACACCTTC.

The rearrangement joins TRBV11-2 to TRBJ2-1; a weak D match, TRBD2 (6 bases). The CDR3 extends over 16 amino acids. With 0 bases removed from V and 9 bases from J, the gap between germline ends came to 18 bases. CDR1 and CDR2 (germline): SGHAT, FQNNGV. The CDR3 DNA sequence: TGTGCCAGCAGCTTAGATTACGCGGGATTTACGCCTGAGCAGTTCTTC. Translated: CASSLDYAGFTPEQFF.

The genes are TRBV5-1 and TRBJ1-4; 12 nucleotides line up with TRBD1. Germline V gives CDR1 SGHRS, CDR2 YFSETQ. This CDR3 comprises 14 residues. The ends lost 4 bases at V and 10 bases at J; junction bases unmatched: 5. CDR3 bases: TGCGCCAGCAGCCCGGGACAGGGGGCGCGAAAACTGTTTTTT. This translates into CASSPGQGARKLFF.

The gene calls are TRBV2 and TRBJ1-2; 8 bases line up with TRBD1. Germline CDR1 and CDR2: SNHLY and FYNNEI. V was clipped by 6 bases and J by 7 bases; unmatched bases: 7. The CDR3 contains 13 residues. DNA for the CDR3: TGTGCCAGCAGACGGACAGGGAATAGTGGCTACACCTTC. Residues: CASRRTGNSGYTF.

The rearrangement uses TRBV5-1 and TRBJ2-1; the match to TRBD2 covers 10 bases. The CDR3 covers 15 residues. V was pared by 4 bases and J by 6 bases, with 7 bases of the junction left unmatched. The germline V gene has CDR1 SGHRS and CDR2 YFSETQ. Written as DNA, the CDR3 is TGCGCCAGCAGCGAGGGCCTAGCGGGAGTCAATGAGCAGTTCTTC. Translated: CASSEGLAGVNEQFF. The entire variable domain, with the rest obtained from reference TRBV5-1 and TRBJ2-1, is as follows: KAGVTQTPRYLIKTRGQQVTLSCSPISGHRSVSWYQQTPGQGLQFLFEYFSETQRNKGNFPGRFSGRQFSNSRSEMNVSTLELGDSALYLCASSEGLAGVNEQFFGPGTRLTVL.

The V gene is TRBV11-3, the J gene TRBJ2-3; 10 nucleotides match TRBD2. Trimming cost V 5 bases and J 5 bases; bases outside gene matches: 10. Germline V gives CDR1 SGHNT, CDR2 YENEEA. The CDR3 extends over 16 amino acids. In DNA form, the CDR3 reads TGTGCCAGCAGCCCGGGTCTAGCGGGAGTTGGAGATACGCAGTATTTT. It codes for CASSPGLAGVGDTQYF.

This chain connects TRBV9 to TRBJ2-2; 11 nucleotides line up with TRBD2. This CDR3 comprises 18 residues. Germline V gene lookup returns CDR1 SGDLS and CDR2 YYNGEE. The V segment lost 5 bases and the J segment 0 bases; nucleotides outside the gene matches: 9. CDR3 amino acids: CASRRGTSGASNTGELFF. The DNA for the CDR3 is TGTGCCAGCAGGCGGGGGACTAGCGGAGCCTCGAACACCGGGGAGCTGTTTTTT. Complete variable domain (other parts from reference TRBV9 and TRBJ2-2): DSGVTQTPKHLITATGQRVTLRCSPRSGDLSVYWYQQSLDQGLQFLIQYYNGEERAKGNILERFSAQQFPDLHSELNLSSLELGDSALYFCASRRGTSGASNTGELFFGEGSRLTVL.

The genes are TRBV19 and TRBJ1-2; D is ambiguous. The CDR3 is 15 residues long. V lost 2 bases, J lost 7 bases, and 17 bases lay in between. Germline V gene lookup returns CDR1 LNHDA and CDR2 SQIVND (reference sequence). The DNA of the CDR3 is TGTGCCAGTAGTATAAAGGCTCCGACACTGCGTGGCTACACCTTC. Protein product: CASSIKAPTLRGYTF.

This chain connects TRBV11-3 to TRBJ1-1, with a tentative D call TRBD1 (6 bases). Trimming cost V 6 bases and J 3 bases, with 14 bases left between them. Looked up from germline, CDR1 is SGHNT and CDR2 is YENEEA. The CDR3 is 14 amino acids. The DNA for the CDR3 is TGTGCCAGCAGGTCGGGGGGCGGCGACACTGAAGCTTTCTTT. This sequence encodes CASRSGGGDTEAFF.

This clone was detected only once. This chain links TRBV6-1 with TRBJ2-7; 11 bases are shared with TRBD2. After removal of 1 base from V and 1 base from J, the junction contained 0 bases not matched to a gene. The CDR3 consists of 15 residues. Per germline, CDR1 MNHNS and CDR2 SASEGT. The DNA for the CDR3 is TGTGCCAGCAGTGAAGGACTAGCGGGGTCCTACGAGCAGTACTTC. Its protein is CASSEGLAGSYEQYF.

This chain links TRBV19 with TRBJ2-1; 7 positions match TRBD2. Germline-derived CDR1 and CDR2 are LNHDA and SQIVND (reference sequence). V was pared by 4 bases and J by 10 bases, with 4 bases of the junction left unmatched. This CDR3 spans 12 amino acids. CDR3 DNA sequence: TGTGCCAGTAGTAAAGCGGGAAGGGAGCAGTTCTTC. It yields the protein CASSKAGREQFF. The full variable domain, completed using reference TRBV19 and TRBJ2-1, is DGGITQSPKYLFRKEGQNVTLSCEQNLNHDAMYWYRQDPGQGLRLIYYSQIVNDFQKGDIAEGYSVSREKKESFPLTVTSAQKNPTAFYLCASSKAGREQFFGPGTRLTVL.

Concerning this clone: Other DNA variants within this sample encode the same CDR3. J is TRBJ2-7 and V is TRBV4-1; a possible D gene is TRBD1 (6 bases). Trimming removed 1 base from V and 3 bases from J, with 10 bases in between. Germline-derived CDR1 and CDR2 are MGHRA and YSYEKL. This CDR3 comprises 14 residues. This chain's CDR3 is CASSQARGSYEQYF. In DNA, the CDR3 is TGCGCCAGCAGCCAAGCCAGGGGCAGCTACGAGCAGTACTTC.

The J gene is TRBJ2-7, the V gene TRBV5-4, with a weak D call TRBD2 (5 bases). Germline CDR1 and CDR2: SGHNT and YYREEE (reference sequence). The CDR3 length is 13 residues. V shed 4 bases and J shed 0 bases, with 8 bases lying between them. CDR3 sequence (DNA): TGTGCCAGCAGCCCTGGGAGCTCCTACGAGCAGTACTTC. Amino acid sequence: CASSPGSSYEQYF.